A selection of T cell receptor beta chains follows, all from one sample in a study of a mutant IDH1 vaccine in newly diagnosed glioma. The protocol was immunoSEQ multiplex PCR, while the TCRdb copy is restricted to in-frame clones and leaves out a portion. The table has fewer than 70,000 clones, over 75% seen once; the top ten hold roughly 2.1%. No antigen has been identified for these receptors. The material sequenced was PBMCs, taken from a glioma patient whose treatment included an IDH1 peptide vaccine. These receptors were taken from a man in his forties with glioma. CDR3s include the opening cysteine and the closing phenylalanine or tryptophan. The D gene is left open where the match is weak.

>TRBJ2-7|TRBV5-6|-
CASSLTGIYEQYF
>TRBJ1-2|TRBV27|-
CASSRRRQEFYTF
>TRBJ2-5|TRBV12-5|-
CASGTGETQYF
>TRBJ2-7|TRBV9|TRBD2
CASSVGYSGRDFSYEQYF
>TRBJ2-1|TRBV5-1|TRBD1
CASSWGQGDNEQFF
>TRBJ1-4|TRBV5-4|-
CASSFVPNEKLFF
>TRBJ2-1|TRBV19|TRBD2
CASSTSLYGTSGGYNEQFF
>TRBJ1-6|TRBV7-6|TRBD1
CASSFDRDGYGSPLHF
>TRBJ2-7|TRBV11-1|TRBD1
CASSHTGTGIIEQYF
>TRBJ2-3|TRBV29-1|-
CSFLTQTGTDTQYF
>TRBJ1-5|TRBV28|-
CASSSDGGGNQPQHF
>TRBJ2-3|TRBV18|-
CASSPPSGPTDTQYF
>TRBJ2-5|TRBV2|-
CASSDLGEQTQYF
>TRBJ2-7|TRBV18|-
CASSPPGVSEQYF
>TRBJ2-7|TRBV14|TRBD2
CASRYTGTSGINEQYF
>TRBJ2-6|TRBV19|-
CASSFFFGGKVTSGSGANVLTF
>TRBJ2-2|TRBV29-1|TRBD2
CSAKTSGNTGELFF
>TRBJ2-2|TRBV30|TRBD1
CAWSRRTGGAGELFF
>TRBJ2-2|TRBV11-2|-
CASSPSRGGTGELFF
>TRBJ2-5|TRBV6-5|TRBD1
CASSYPTGVGGETQYF
>TRBJ2-3|TRBV5-4|TRBD1
CASRRDRGLVGDTQYF
>TRBJ2-7|TRBV21-1|-
CASSKAYFGTPSSYEQYF
>TRBJ2-1|TRBV27|-
CATLKRSSYNEQFF
>TRBJ2-1|TRBV21-1|-
CASTGGREGPGRGQFF
>TRBJ1-1|TRBV6-4|-
CASSDSNRNTEAFF
>TRBJ2-1|TRBV11-2|TRBD1
CASSRFDRVGNEQFF
>TRBJ2-5|TRBV5-4|TRBD2
CASSGPGLAATKQETQYF
>TRBJ2-5|TRBV6-5|-
CASSGSKETQYF
>TRBJ2-7|TRBV5-1|-
CASSVSSTSSAAYEQYF
>TRBJ1-6|TRBV30|TRBD1
CAWSPGQGSPLHF
>TRBJ2-5|TRBV13|-
CASSLGQGGETQYF
>TRBJ2-1|TRBV9|TRBD2
CASSDGVVAGDYNEQFF
>TRBJ2-3|TRBV28|TRBD2
CASSGGPVHHSGRGGTDTQYF
>TRBJ2-5|TRBV4-3|TRBD2
CASSQDGRDYETQYF
>TRBJ1-2|TRBV28|-
CASSLDRRNYGYTF
>TRBJ1-6|TRBV11-2|TRBD1
CASSSLEGGPNSPLHF
>TRBJ1-1|TRBV9|-
CASSVRLDNTEAFF
>TRBJ1-4|TRBV6-1|-
CASSDRGTNEKLFF
>TRBJ1-2|TRBV6-5|-
CASSGGGGRGYTF
>TRBJ2-2|TRBV6-4|-
CASGAGANTGELFF
>TRBJ2-1|TRBV5-4|-
CASAKGGGTSYNEQFF
>TRBJ2-3|TRBV19|-
CATEGYYTDTQYF
>TRBJ2-1|TRBV19|-
CAIGAGGPYNEQFF
>TRBJ2-1|TRBV7-8|-
CASSLSVGTGSYNEQFF
>TRBJ2-3|TRBV15|TRBD1
CATSRETGATDTQYF
>TRBJ1-2|TRBV5-4|-
CASRPNLGGLYYGYTF
>TRBJ1-2|TRBV5-6|-
CASSFKMYGYTF
>TRBJ2-2|TRBV9|-
CASSVVGSANGELFF
>TRBJ1-3|TRBV28|TRBD1
CASRAMKRGLEGNTIYF
>TRBJ1-2|TRBV28|-
CASSGSFLGYTF
>TRBJ2-2|TRBV6-6|TRBD2
CASRQTSGNTGELFF
>TRBJ2-2|TRBV28|-
CASSFNSDTGELFF
>TRBJ2-1|TRBV11-2|-
CASSSVKDFYNEQFF
>TRBJ1-1|TRBV15|TRBD1
CATSRRGTVNTEAFF
>TRBJ1-2|TRBV30|TRBD1
CAWSQGAGYTF
>TRBJ1-3|TRBV6-6|-
CASSYSGGGNTIYF
>TRBJ2-1|TRBV28|-
CASSFASLDNEQFF
>TRBJ2-7|TRBV19|TRBD2
CASSLTPGLAGYEQYF